The clone carrying this TCR beta chain was detected only a few times. Its matching antigen is unknown. These data belong to a study of cytomegalovirus exposure and HLA in healthy donors. Findings of the study overall: The study labeled around 160 TCR beta chains cytomegalovirus-associated.

CDR3 size: 15 residues. Germline CDR1 SNHLY, CDR2 FYNNEI. Germline trimming cut 4 bases from V and 4 bases from J; bases unmatched to any gene: 7. Sequencing used immunoSEQ multiplex PCR; TCRdb keeps in-frame clones, though not all of them. The table shows 150,000 to 200,000 clones, with 80% to 90% occurring only once. This chain links TRBV2 with TRBJ1-5, with 7 bases that match TRBD1. Sequenced material: PBMCs. The clonotype was recovered from a woman in her twenties or thirties in good health and CMV-seronegative. The CDR3 bases are TGTGCCAGCAGTGTACAGGGACAGCAAAATCAGCCCCAGCATTTT. Protein sequence: CASSVQGQQNQPQHF.